The 27 T cell receptor beta chains given below trace back to one sample, sequenced in a study of beta chain features in type 1 diabetes. Of the isolated RNA, all was reverse transcribed, and so the sequenced material was expressed TCRB transcripts. Measured with immunoSEQ multiplex PCR; TCRdb has only the in-frame clones, and not every one. Found here are about 360,000 clones, 10% to 15% of them singletons; the top ten hold roughly 0.015%. Sequencing used naive CD4+ T cells from blood. The receptors were sampled from a man younger than 30 in good health.

The table lists this clone with a few counts. The V call is TRBV19, the J call TRBJ1-5, with no clear D. With 5 bases removed from V and 0 bases from J, the gap between germline ends came to 8 bases. Germline V gives CDR1 LNHDA, CDR2 SQIVND (reference sequence). There are 14 residues in the CDR3. The CDR3 DNA sequence: TGTGCCAGTAGTTCGATGAGTAGCAATCAGCCCCAGCATTTT. Its translation: CASSSMSSNQPQHF.

Only a few counts were recorded for this clone. This chain uses TRBV18 with TRBJ2-5; no definite D call. CDR1 is KGHSH, CDR2 LQKENI, per germline. Trimming cost V 3 bases and J 4 bases, with 21 bases left between them. The CDR3 totals 17 residues. Here the CDR3 DNA reads TGTGCCAGCTCACCCCCTGGGTTTGGAGCTTCCGGAGAGACCCAGTACTTC. It encodes CASSPPGFGASGETQYF.

The chain is built from TRBV15 and TRBJ2-5; TRBD1 might be the D (6 bases). The CDR3 runs 14 residues. CDR1 and CDR2 from the germline V gene are LNHNV and YYDKDF (reference sequence). V was clipped by 1 base and J by 4 bases, with 10 bases between them. This CDR3 is CATSRVRGPETQYF. The CDR3 coding sequence is TGTGCCACCAGCAGAGTCAGGGGACCAGAGACCCAGTACTTC.

This clone was found a few times. Other nucleotide sequences in the sample specify the same CDR3. The chain joins TRBV18 to TRBJ2-7, with TRBD1 identical over 7 bases. V lost 3 bases and J lost 3; bases outside the gene matches: 2. The CDR3 runs to 13 residues. CDR1 is KGHSH and CDR2 is LQKENI in the germline V gene. CDR3 residues: CASSPGQNYEQYF. The CDR3 DNA reads as TGTGCCAGCTCACCGGGACAGAACTACGAGCAGTACTTC.

The chain recombines TRBV7-8 with TRBJ1-1; D uncertain. Germline values: CDR1 SGHVS, CDR2 FQNEAQ. V dropped 5 bases and J dropped 1 base, with 8 bases sitting between them. The CDR3 runs to 13 residues. The CDR3 DNA sequence: TGTGCCAGCAGCGTACATCCGAACACTGAAGCTTTCTTT. Its translation is CASSVHPNTEAFF.

This clone showed up just a few times. This chain uses TRBV19 with TRBJ2-5; 11 positions match TRBD2. V lost 5 bases, J lost 3 bases, and 8 bases stayed unmatched. In germline, CDR1 is LNHDA, CDR2 SQIVND (reference sequence). This CDR3 has 16 amino acids. The CDR3 spells CASSHFGTSGKETQYF. In DNA, the CDR3 is TGTGCCAGTAGTCACTTTGGGACTAGCGGTAAAGAGACCCAGTACTTC.

This clone was detected only a few times. This sequence joins TRBV19 and TRBJ2-5; possibly TRBD1 for D (5 bases). The J call may be incorrect, as the DNA end agrees better with TRBJ2-7. This CDR3 is 14 amino acids long. Germline V CDR1 and CDR2: LNHDA, SQIVND (reference sequence). The CDR3 here is CASTRRVDSYEQYF. The CDR3 DNA reads as TGTGCCAGCACCCGCAGGGTTGACTCCTACGAGCAGTACTTC.

The chain links TRBV6-5 to TRBJ2-1; a weak D match, TRBD1 (6 bases). V dropped 5 bases and J dropped 6 bases, with 17 bases sitting between them. CDR1 and CDR2 from the germline V gene are MNHEY and SVGAGI. CDR3 size: 15 residues. Here the CDR3 reads CASSRTGTQGNEQFF. The CDR3 bases are TGTGCCAGCAGTAGGACCGGGACACAGGGCAATGAGCAGTTCTTC.

The genes are TRBV6-5 and TRBJ2-1, with no clear D. This CDR3 has 12 amino acids. Germline V gives CDR1 MNHEY, CDR2 SVGAGI. Trimming removed 5 bases at V and 4 bases at J, with 6 bases between. In nucleotides, the CDR3 is TGTGCCAGCAGTCCCTCTTACAATGAGCAGTTCTTC. Translation: CASSPSYNEQFF.

This chain links TRBV6-5 with TRBJ2-3, with 8 nucleotides matching TRBD2. J was trimmed by 1 base and V by 10 bases; bases with no gene match: 7. The CDR3 consists of 14 residues. Germline V lookup: CDR1 MNHEY, CDR2 SVGAGI. The CDR3 spells CATTRAGGTDTQYF. The CDR3 nucleotides read TGTGCCACCACTCGAGCGGGGGGCACAGATACGCAGTATTTT.

This clone was counted a few times. This chain uses TRBV11-2 with TRBJ2-3, with 14 bases that match TRBD2. Germline V gives CDR1 SGHAT, CDR2 FQNNGV. The V segment lost 5 bases and the J segment 4 bases; nucleotides outside the gene matches: 11. The CDR3 length is 18 residues. CDR3 region: CASSPRRLAGGPADTQYF. The DNA for the CDR3 is TGTGCCAGCAGCCCCCGCCGACTAGCGGGAGGGCCGGCAGATACGCAGTATTTT.

The V and J genes are TRBV10-3 and TRBJ2-5; D remains unclear. Trimming took off 4 bases at V and 4 bases at J, with 4 bases between the two ends. The germline V gene encodes CDR1 ENHRY and CDR2 SYGVKD. CDR3 length: 11 amino acids. The CDR3 reads CAISVRETQYF. The DNA of the CDR3 is TGTGCCATCAGTGTTAGAGAGACCCAGTACTTC.

CDR3 region: CASSYTGSGDTQYF. In nucleotides, the CDR3 is TGTGCCAGCAGCTATACAGGGTCCGGAGATACGCAGTATTTT. The chain employs TRBV5-6 and TRBJ2-3; possibly TRBD1 for D (6 bases). V was shortened by 3 bases and J by 5 bases, with 13 bases between the two germline ends. Per germline, CDR1 SGHDT and CDR2 YYEEEE. CDR3 length: 14 residues.

This rearrangement joins TRBV30 to TRBJ1-5; D is undetermined. From germline, CDR1 is GTSNPN and CDR2 SVGIG (reference sequence). V shed 1 base and J shed 6 bases, with 13 bases lying between them. The CDR3 sequence is 14 residues long. As DNA, the CDR3 is TGTGCCTGGAGTGCTTGGACGGGGAGTCAGCCCCAGCATTTT. This sequence encodes CAWSAWTGSQPQHF.

The chain links TRBV11-2 to TRBJ2-5, with a possible D match to TRBD1 (8 bases). The CDR3 sequence is 15 residues long. V lost 5 bases to trimming and J lost 5 bases, with 18 bases between them. Germline V gene sequence: CDR1 SGHAT, CDR2 FQNNGV. DNA for the CDR3: TGTGCCAGCAGCCAGGGGGCGGGGGAGTTCGAGACCCAGTACTTC. Residues: CASSQGAGEFETQYF.

This clone was seen only a few times. The chain is built from TRBV18 and TRBJ1-3; D possibly corresponds to TRBD1 (5 bases). V was shortened by 6 bases and J by 0 bases, with 12 bases between the two germline ends. From germline, CDR1 is KGHSH and CDR2 LQKENI. This CDR3 is 15 amino acids long. The CDR3, as DNA: TGTGCCAGCTCGCCCAGGGTTTACTCTGGAAACACCATATATTTT. Protein product: CASSPRVYSGNTIYF.

This clone was counted a few times. The V and J genes are TRBV18 and TRBJ2-5; 9 bases fit TRBD1. J lost 3 bases, V lost 3 bases, and 8 bases had no gene match. CDR1 and CDR2 from the germline V gene are KGHSH and LQKENI. The CDR3 is 16 amino acids. For the CDR3, the DNA is TGTGCCAGCTCACCGAGGACAGGGGATGGGAAAGAGACCCAGTACTTC. It is translated as CASSPRTGDGKETQYF. Full variable domain (rest looked up from reference TRBV18 and TRBJ2-5): NAGVMQNPRHLVRRRGQEARLRCSPMKGHSHVYWYRQLPEEGLKFMVYLQKENIIDESGMPKERFSAEFPKEGPSILRIQQVVRGDSAAYFCASSPRTGDGKETQYFGPGTRLLVL.

In this sample, this clone turned up a few times. The rearrangement joins TRBV30 to TRBJ2-1; 16 bases align to TRBD2. V gave up 3 bases and J gave up 8 bases; unmatched junction bases: 4. Germline V lookup: CDR1 GTSNPN, CDR2 SVGIG (reference sequence). The CDR3 consists of 15 residues. The CDR3 bases are TGTGCCTGGAGGGGACTAGCGGGGGGGCGCTATGAGCAGTTCTTC. This gives the protein CAWRGLAGGRYEQFF.

The chain couples TRBV19 to TRBJ2-3; no definite D call. Trimming removed 2 bases at V and 3 bases at J, with 6 bases between. CDR3 length: 13 amino acids. CDR1 and CDR2 (germline): LNHDA, SQIVND (reference sequence). The DNA for the CDR3 is TGTGCCAGTAGTATACAGTCGACAGATACGCAGTATTTT. Translation: CASSIQSTDTQYF.

This clone turned up a few times. The V call is TRBV18, the J call TRBJ1-6, with TRBD1 matching 7 bases. Germline trimming cut 6 bases from V and 0 bases from J; bases unmatched to any gene: 5. Germline CDR1 and CDR2: KGHSH and LQKENI. The CDR3 contains 16 residues. The CDR3 region is CASSRDSRSYNSPLHF. The CDR3 region has the DNA TGTGCCAGCTCTCGGGACAGCCGCTCCTATAATTCACCCCTCCACTTT.

This clone was recorded a few times. The chain is built from TRBV5-1 and TRBJ2-5; a possible D gene is TRBD2 (6 bases). The length of the CDR3 is 16 residues. Trimming removed 3 bases from V and 4 bases from J, with 19 bases in between. CDR1 is SGHRS and CDR2 is YFSETQ in the germline V gene. CDR3 bases: TGCGCCAGCAGCTCGGGGGACTCAACGAGGGCAGAGACCCAGTACTTC. This translates into CASSSGDSTRAETQYF. The whole variable domain, remainder taken from reference TRBV5-1 and TRBJ2-5, is KAGVTQTPRYLIKTRGQQVTLSCSPISGHRSVSWYQQTPGQGLQFLFEYFSETQRNKGNFPGRFSGRQFSNSRSEMNVSTLELGDSALYLCASSSGDSTRAETQYFGPGTRLLVL.

This clone was seen a handful of times. V is TRBV6-6 and J is TRBJ2-7; TRBD1 matches 7 bases. V shed 5 bases and J 0 bases; nucleotides not matched to a gene: 7. The CDR3 is 15 residues long. CDR1 is MNHNY, CDR2 SVGAGI, per germline (reference sequence). The CDR3 reads CASSRGQRSSYEQYF. In DNA, the CDR3 is TGTGCCAGCAGTAGGGGACAGCGAAGCTCCTACGAGCAGTACTTC.

The sample holds a few counts of this clone. The chain uses TRBV6-5 and TRBJ2-5, with D maybe TRBD2 (6 bases). Germline V gene data show CDR1 as MNHEY and CDR2 as SVGAGI. This CDR3 comprises 13 residues. The V gene lost 7 bases and the J gene lost 5 bases, with 14 bases spanning the gap. The CDR3 DNA reads as TGTGCCAGCACCCGAAGTGGGGGGGAGACCCAGTACTTC. The encoded protein is CASTRSGGETQYF.

In this sample, this clone turned up a few times. The chain combines TRBV4-2 with TRBJ2-3; 8 positions agree with TRBD1. V was clipped by 0 bases and J by 4 bases; unmatched bases: 3. Germline V lookup: CDR1 LGHNA, CDR2 YNFKEQ. This CDR3 spans 15 amino acids. CDR3 sequence (DNA): TGTGCCAGCAGCCAAGAGGGCAGGGGGCCAGATACGCAGTATTTT. Residues: CASSQEGRGPDTQYF.

The rearrangement links TRBV19 to TRBJ1-2; a possible D gene is TRBD1 (5 bases). Between the trimmed V and J ends, which lost 6 bases and 0 bases, there was a span of 11 bases. The CDR3 totals 14 residues. CDR1 is LNHDA, CDR2 SQIVND, per germline (reference sequence). CDR3 sequence (DNA): TGTGCCAGTAGCACGGGGGTACCTAACTATGGCTACACCTTC. Amino acid sequence: CASSTGVPNYGYTF. Full variable domain (missing parts from reference TRBV19 and TRBJ1-2): DGGITQSPKYLFRKEGQNVTLSCEQNLNHDAMYWYRQDPGQGLRLIYYSQIVNDFQKGDIAEGYSVSREKKESFPLTVTSAQKNPTAFYLCASSTGVPNYGYTFGSGTRLTVV.

The DNA for the CDR3 is TGTGCCAGCAGCTCCTACAGGAACACTGAAGCTTTCTTT. Encoded protein: CASSSYRNTEAFF. This chain uses TRBV7-8 with TRBJ1-1; no clear D gene. Germline CDR1 SGHVS, CDR2 FQNEAQ. CDR3 size: 13 residues. The ends were cut back, 4 bases at V and 1 base at J, with 7 bases in the middle.

This clone was seen a handful of times. The rearrangement links TRBV7-2 to TRBJ1-2; D remains ambiguous. V lost 0 bases and J lost 8, with 16 bases in between. CDR1 is SGHTA, CDR2 FQGNSA, per germline. The CDR3 length is 15 residues. The CDR3 spells CASSLAEGPLYGYTF. The CDR3 DNA reads TGTGCCAGCAGCTTAGCGGAGGGCCCGTTGTACGGCTACACCTTC.